One and the same sample provided the 30 T cell receptor beta chains below, sequenced in a study of post-analysis software for immune sequencing data. The study, taken as a whole, reports: Higher frequency in patients than in controls was seen for a handful of TRBV segments, with TRBV5-6, TRBV5-1 and TRBV20-1 among them.

Presence of unique molecular identifiers characterized the TCR beta cDNA libraries. From the PCR reads, TCRdb called clonotypes with MiXCR, one entry per CDR3 protein. This sample yields 350,000 to 450,000 distinct CDR3 sequences, of which approximately 38% are seen a single time; under 15% belongs to the top ten. No antigens are known for them. Sequencing was carried out using blood. These receptors originate from a girl between 10 and 17 years old with multiple sclerosis.

The sample holds a few counts of this clonotype. V and J are TRBV4-1 and TRBJ1-3; the D gene is possibly TRBD1 (6 bases). V shed 2 bases and J shed 3 bases, with 11 bases lying between them. CDR1 and CDR2 from the germline V gene are MGHRA and YSYEKL. The CDR3 runs 15 residues. The CDR3 DNA reads TGCGCCAGCAGCCAAATGGGGGCGTTTGGAAACACCATATATTTT. The encoded protein is CASSQMGAFGNTIYF.

This chain links TRBV12-3 or TRBV12-4 with TRBJ2-5, with 7 bases fitting TRBD1. The CDR3 contains 13 residues. The J segment lost 6 bases and the V segment lost 11 bases, leaving 12 bases of the junction unmatched. Here the CDR3 reads CAGFKGGLKTQYF. In nucleotides, the CDR3 is TGTGCCGGCTTTAAAGGGGGCTTGAAGACCCAGTACTTC.

A word on this clonotype: At one end the junction does not follow the germline gene, possibly because of a read error. The chain couples TRBV7-9 to TRBJ2-5; D is perhaps TRBD2 (5 bases). The CDR3 is 14 amino acids. Germline CDR1 reads SEHNR; CDR2 reads FQNEAQ (reference sequence). In nucleotides, the CDR3 is TGTGCCAGCAGCTTAGGTGGGAGCCAAGGGACCCAGTACTTC. Its protein product is CASSLGGSQGTQYF.

This clonotype was counted a few times. The V and J genes are TRBV29-1 and TRBJ2-1; D uncertain. Trimming cost V 8 bases and J 6 bases, with 14 bases left between them. The CDR3 is 12 residues long. Germline values: CDR1 SQVTM, CDR2 ANQGSEA. The CDR3 nucleotides are TGCAGCTTCCGTTCCCTAGGCAATGAGCAGTTCTTC. This sequence encodes CSFRSLGNEQFF.

In this sample, this clonotype turned up many times. J is TRBJ2-5 and V is TRBV20-1, with TRBD2 matching over 11 bases. The CDR3 has 13 residues. Germline CDR1 DFQATT, CDR2 SNEGSKA (reference sequence). V shed 8 bases, J shed 5 bases, and the junction held 7 bases outside the gene matches. The CDR3 nucleotides are TGCAGTTACCTAGCGGGGGGCGTGGAGACCCAGTACTTC. Translating gives CSYLAGGVETQYF.

This clonotype appeared a few times. The V gene is TRBV29-1, the J gene TRBJ2-3; 10 nucleotides align to TRBD2. After removal of 6 bases from V and 5 bases from J, the junction contained 11 bases not matched to a gene. Looked up from germline, CDR1 is SQVTM and CDR2 is ANQGSEA. This CDR3 is built from 15 residues. The CDR3 nucleotides read TGCAGCGTAAATGGAGCGGGGGGGGTCAGAGATACGCAGTATTTT. Protein sequence: CSVNGAGGVRDTQYF.

The rearrangement uses TRBV20-1 and TRBJ2-3; D is undetermined. The ends were cut back, 0 bases at V and 3 bases at J, with 10 bases in the middle. CDR3 size: 14 residues. Germline loops: CDR1 DFQATT, CDR2 SNEGSKA (reference sequence). This CDR3 reads CSARDFTHTDTQYF. For the CDR3, the DNA is TGCAGTGCTAGAGATTTTACCCATACAGATACGCAGTATTTT.

This clonotype appeared a few times. The V and J genes are TRBV11-2 and TRBJ2-7, with TRBD1 identical over 11 bases. The CDR3 covers 15 residues. Looked up from germline, CDR1 is SGHAT and CDR2 is FQNNGV. The junction had 5 bases not matched to a gene; V was cut back by 5 bases and J by 2 bases. The CDR3 is CASSQPGQGAYEQYF. The CDR3 DNA reads TGTGCCAGCAGCCAACCGGGACAGGGGGCCTACGAGCAGTACTTC.

This sequence joins TRBV13 and TRBJ2-5; possible D gene TRBD1, 6 bases. The germline V gene encodes CDR1 PRHDT and CDR2 FYEKMQ (reference sequence). This CDR3 has 16 residues. V lost 0 bases and J 2 bases, leaving 13 bases between the germline ends. CDR3 coding DNA: TGTGCCAGCAGCTTAGGCCCCCCTGACAGGCAAGAGACCCAGTACTTC. Its protein is CASSLGPPDRQETQYF.

This chain connects TRBV20-1 to TRBJ1-5, with D uncertain. This CDR3 has 14 amino acids. Per the germline V gene, CDR1 is DFQATT and CDR2 is SNEGSKA (reference sequence). Trimming shortened V by 6 bases and J by 7 bases, and 19 bases separated the two germline ends. The CDR3 reads CSAEARTKGQPQHF. CDR3 nucleotide sequence: TGCAGTGCCGAGGCCCGAACTAAGGGACAGCCCCAGCATTTT.

Notes on this clonotype: One end of the junction fails to match germline, which may point to a read error. J is TRBJ2-5 and V is TRBV20-1; D could derive from TRBD1 or TRBD2 (5 bases each). The CDR3 is 14 amino acids. In germline, CDR1 is DFQATT, CDR2 SNEGSKA (reference sequence). The CDR3 spells CSVRESGHQETQYF. The CDR3 nucleotides are TGCAGTGTTAGAGAGTCGGGACACCAAGAGACCCAGTACTTC.

This clonotype was observed many times. V usage is TRBV12-3 or TRBV12-4 and J usage is TRBJ2-7, with 11 nucleotides matching TRBD2. CDR3 size: 15 residues. The trim removed 5 bases at V and 6 bases at J, leaving 9 bases unmatched. In DNA, the CDR3 is TGTGCCAGCAGTCCCCAGGGGCTAGCGGGGGGCGAGCAGTACTTC. Its protein product is CASSPQGLAGGEQYF.

The V gene is TRBV5-6, the J gene TRBJ1-4; TRBD1 aligns across 9 bases. This CDR3 has 15 amino acids. After removal of 2 bases from V and 8 bases from J, the junction contained 7 bases not matched to a gene. Germline assignment: CDR1 SGHDT and CDR2 YYEEEE. CDR3 in DNA: TGTGCCAGCAGCTTACAGGGGGCTGTAAGGGAAAAACTGTTTTTT. Amino acid sequence: CASSLQGAVREKLFF.

The chain uses TRBV7-9 and TRBJ2-7; weak D call: TRBD2 (6 bases). V lost 6 bases and J lost 3, with 21 bases in between. Germline V CDR1 and CDR2: SEHNR, FQNEAQ (reference sequence). The CDR3 runs to 16 residues. CDR3 sequence (DNA): TGTGCCAGCAGTGTCGGGGGAGGACACTTAAACTACGAGCAGTACTTC. Translation gives CASSVGGGHLNYEQYF.

V usage is TRBV27 and J usage is TRBJ2-7; 9 bases line up with TRBD2. Trimming removed 7 bases from V and 0 bases from J; junction bases left unmatched: 4. CDR1 is MNHEY, CDR2 SMNVEV, per germline (reference sequence). The CDR3 extends over 14 amino acids. CDR3: CASTAGGSSYEQYF. The CDR3 DNA is TGTGCCAGCACCGCGGGGGGGAGCTCCTACGAGCAGTACTTC.

The chain is built from TRBV7-9 and TRBJ2-1; 9 bases map to TRBD2. The CDR3 covers 17 residues. CDR1 SEHNR and CDR2 FQNEAQ come from the germline V gene (reference sequence). V was pared by 5 bases and J by 5 bases, with 13 bases of the junction left unmatched. As DNA, the CDR3 is TGTGCCAGCAGCCCTCAGGGTCTAGCGGGGTTAGACAATGAGCAGTTCTTC. It specifies CASSPQGLAGLDNEQFF.

This clonotype turned up a few times. The chain has TRBV7-9 and TRBJ1-2; the match to TRBD1 covers 9 bases. CDR3 size: 15 residues. The J segment lost 8 bases and the V segment lost 5 bases, leaving 12 bases of the junction unmatched. The germline gives CDR1 SEHNR, CDR2 FQNEAQ (reference sequence). This CDR3 reads CASSRSGQGVGGYTF. CDR3 coding DNA: TGTGCCAGCAGCCGATCGGGACAGGGAGTAGGAGGCTACACCTTC.

The sample holds a few counts of this clonotype. The genes are TRBV6-5 and TRBJ1-2; D not certain. Trimming removed 0 bases from V and 4 bases from J, with 9 bases in between. The CDR3 has 14 residues. The germline V gene has CDR1 MNHEY and CDR2 SVGAGI. CDR3 sequence (DNA): TGTGCCAGCAGTTACTCAGGAGGGATCTATGGCTACACCTTC. Its protein is CASSYSGGIYGYTF.

This clonotype was found a few times. This chain joins TRBV7-9 and TRBJ2-1, with 10 positions matching TRBD2. CDR3 length equals 17 residues. Germline-derived CDR1 and CDR2 are SEHNR and FQNEAQ (reference sequence). V gave up 5 bases and J gave up 7 bases; unmatched junction bases: 14. The DNA of the CDR3 is TGTGCCAGCAGCCCACGCCTAGCGGGGGCCGCTTTTAATGAGCAGTTCTTC. Protein sequence: CASSPRLAGAAFNEQFF.

With respect to this clonotype: A much larger clone differs from this one at a single base, so this may be a read error. The chain joins TRBV10-3 to TRBJ2-7; D ambiguous. This CDR3 has 12 residues. Germline loops: CDR1 ENHRY, CDR2 SYGVKD. This CDR3 reads CVISDGTYEQYF. The CDR3 nucleotides read TGTGTCATCAGTGACGGCACCTACGAGCAGTACTTC.

The V gene is TRBV10-3, the J gene TRBJ2-7; 7 bases are a match to TRBD1. The CDR3 runs 14 residues. The germline V gene encodes CDR1 ENHRY and CDR2 SYGVKD. The ends lost 8 bases at V and 1 base at J; junction bases unmatched: 8. CDR3 loop: CAISTGVGSYEQYF. The CDR3 coding sequence is TGTGCCATCTCCACAGGGGTTGGTTCCTACGAGCAGTACTTC.

This clonotype occurred a few times. V gene TRBV12-3 or TRBV12-4 combines with J gene TRBJ1-1, with 7 bases that match TRBD1. This CDR3 comprises 14 residues. Trimming took 5 bases from V and 2 from J; bases not matched to a gene: 5. CDR3: CASSPDRDNTEAFF. In DNA form, the CDR3 reads TGTGCCAGCAGTCCTGACAGGGATAACACTGAAGCTTTCTTT.

This clonotype was seen at least ten times. This CDR3 is CASSTGGTEQFF. In DNA form, the CDR3 reads TGCGCCAGCAGTACAGGGGGCACTGAGCAGTTCTTC. The chain is built from TRBV5-1 and TRBJ2-1; 9 bases align to TRBD1. J gave up 9 bases and V 5 bases, and 3 bases lay outside the gene matches. The CDR3 totals 12 residues. CDR1 is SGHRS, CDR2 YFSETQ, per germline.

This clonotype was observed a handful of times. The gene calls are TRBV10-3 and TRBJ1-6; 7 nucleotides align to TRBD1. The length of the CDR3 is 17 residues. The trim removed 6 bases at V and 0 bases at J, leaving 8 bases unmatched. CDR1 and CDR2 (germline): ENHRY, SYGVKD. The CDR3 DNA sequence: TGTGCCATCAGCGTGGGACAGTCCAGCTCCTATAATTCACCCCTCCACTTT. Its protein is CAISVGQSSSYNSPLHF.

As concerns this clonotype: A single base separates this from a much larger clone, so it may be a read error. The chain has TRBV12-3 or TRBV12-4 and TRBJ2-7; D is undetermined. Trimming left V 6 bases short and J 2 bases short, with 11 bases between. CDR3 size: 13 residues. The CDR3, as DNA: TGTGCCAGCAGCCCCCGCTGGGCCTACGAGCAGTACTTC. Translation gives CASSPRWAYEQYF.

In this sample, this clonotype turned up a few times. The rearrangement joins TRBV12-3 or TRBV12-4 to TRBJ2-1; TRBD2 matches 9 bases. The ends lost 8 bases at V and 0 bases at J; junction bases unmatched: 8. This CDR3 region has 16 residues. The CDR3 reads CASAGWRGGSYNEQFF. As DNA, the CDR3 is TGTGCCAGCGCTGGATGGCGGGGGGGCTCCTACAATGAGCAGTTCTTC.

This sequence joins TRBV6-2 or TRBV6-3 and TRBJ2-5; D remains unclear. Germline loops: CDR1 MNHEY, CDR2 SVGEGT. CDR3 length: 13 residues. V dropped 6 bases and J dropped 4 bases, with 12 bases sitting between them. CDR3 residues: CASRTVLGETQYF. The CDR3 DNA sequence: TGTGCCAGCAGAACGGTGCTGGGAGAGACCCAGTACTTC.

This clonotype was counted between two and nine times. The chain joins TRBV29-1 to TRBJ2-1, with D perhaps matching TRBD1 or TRBD2 (5 bases each). Per the germline V gene, CDR1 is SQVTM and CDR2 is ANQGSEA. The CDR3 consists of 16 residues. With 7 bases removed from V and 2 bases from J, the gap between germline ends came to 21 bases. CDR3 in DNA: TGCAGCGCTGACGGTGGGGCCAGAGGGGCCTACAATGAGCAGTTCTTC. This gives the protein CSADGGARGAYNEQFF.

A word on this clonotype: The junction shows a germline mismatch at one end, possibly a read error. This chain uses TRBV13 with TRBJ1-2; D is unresolved. Looked up from germline, CDR1 is PRHDT and CDR2 is FYEKMQ (reference sequence). The CDR3 consists of 14 residues. Here the CDR3 DNA reads TGTGCCAGCAGACGATCCGGGAGGCTCTATGGCCACACCTTC. It yields the protein CASRRSGRLYGHTF.

This clonotype came up many times. The V and J genes are TRBV4-1 and TRBJ2-1, with 9 positions matching TRBD2. The CDR3 extends over 16 amino acids. V lost 3 bases to trimming and J lost 7 bases; unmatched junction nucleotides: 10. Germline V CDR1 and CDR2: MGHRA, YSYEKL. The CDR3 sequence is CASSQSAGLAKNEQFF. The DNA for the CDR3 is TGCGCCAGCAGCCAGAGCGCAGGACTAGCGAAGAATGAGCAGTTCTTC.